Detailed here is one TCR beta chain. Germline V gives CDR1 GTSNPN, CDR2 SVGIG (reference sequence). The length of the CDR3 is 11 residues. Trimming took 0 bases from V and 7 from J, leaving 7 bases between them. These data are taken from a study of shared clonotypes between healthy human individuals. Profiling relied on immunoSEQ multiplex PCR, and the TCRdb table lists in-frame clones only, not all of them. This table holds about 1 million clones, about 75% found once. This rearrangement joins TRBV30 to TRBJ2-7; no clear D. Material: memory CD4+ T cells sorted from blood. Subset meaning: CD45RA-negative fraction. This TCR came from a man younger than 35 in good health. This CDR3 reads CAWSVEWEQYF. The CDR3, as DNA: TGTGCCTGGAGTGTGGAGTGGGAGCAGTACTTC.